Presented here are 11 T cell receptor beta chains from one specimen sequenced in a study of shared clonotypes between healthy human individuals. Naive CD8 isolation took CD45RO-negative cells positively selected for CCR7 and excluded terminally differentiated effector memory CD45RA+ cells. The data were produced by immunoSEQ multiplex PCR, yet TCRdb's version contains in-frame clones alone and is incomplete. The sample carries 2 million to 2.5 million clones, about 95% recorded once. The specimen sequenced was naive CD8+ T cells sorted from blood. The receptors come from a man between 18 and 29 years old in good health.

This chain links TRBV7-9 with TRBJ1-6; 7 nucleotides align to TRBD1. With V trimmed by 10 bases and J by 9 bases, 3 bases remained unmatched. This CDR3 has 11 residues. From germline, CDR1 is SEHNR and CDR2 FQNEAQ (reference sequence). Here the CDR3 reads CATGDSSPLHF. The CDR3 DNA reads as TGTGCCACAGGGGACAGTTCACCCCTCCACTTT.

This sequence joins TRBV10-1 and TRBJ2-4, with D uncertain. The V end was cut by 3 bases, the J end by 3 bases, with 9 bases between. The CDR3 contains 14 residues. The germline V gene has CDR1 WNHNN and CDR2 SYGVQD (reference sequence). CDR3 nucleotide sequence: TGCGCCAGCAGTGAACGGACCGGCAAAAACATTCAGTACTTC. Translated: CASSERTGKNIQYF.

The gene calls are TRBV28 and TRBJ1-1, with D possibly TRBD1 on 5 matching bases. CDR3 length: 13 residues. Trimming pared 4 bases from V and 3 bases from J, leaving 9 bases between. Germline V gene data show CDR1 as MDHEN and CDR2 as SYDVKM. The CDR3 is CASSYAGHTEAFF. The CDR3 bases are TGTGCCAGCAGTTACGCAGGGCACACTGAAGCTTTCTTT.

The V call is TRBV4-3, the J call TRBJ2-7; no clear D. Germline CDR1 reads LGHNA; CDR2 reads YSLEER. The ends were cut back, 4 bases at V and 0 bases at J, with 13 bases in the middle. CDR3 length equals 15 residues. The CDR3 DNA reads TGCGCCAGCAGCCCCGGATTTACCGGCTCCTACGAGCAGTACTTC. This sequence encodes CASSPGFTGSYEQYF.

CDR3 nucleotide sequence: TGTGCCAGCACACAAGGGACAGCCCAAGAGACCCAGTACTTC. This translates into CASTQGTAQETQYF. The V call is TRBV7-8, the J call TRBJ2-5; 7 nucleotides agree with TRBD1. Germline assignment: CDR1 SGHVS and CDR2 FQNEAQ. The V gene end was trimmed by 7 bases and the J gene end by 1 base; junction bases not matched to a gene: 6. The length of the CDR3 is 14 residues.

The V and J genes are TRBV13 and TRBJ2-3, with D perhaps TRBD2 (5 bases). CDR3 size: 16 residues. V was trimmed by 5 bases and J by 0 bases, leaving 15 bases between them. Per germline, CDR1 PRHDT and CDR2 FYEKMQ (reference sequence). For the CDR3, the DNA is TGTGCCAGCAGCCCTCGTTCGGGCGGGAGCACAGATACGCAGTATTTT. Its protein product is CASSPRSGGSTDTQYF.

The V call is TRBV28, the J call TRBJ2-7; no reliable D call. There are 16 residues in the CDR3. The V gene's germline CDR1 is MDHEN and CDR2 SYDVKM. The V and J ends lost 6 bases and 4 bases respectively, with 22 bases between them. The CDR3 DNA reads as TGTGCCAGCAGACTCTTGTCCCCCGCTAGGGTTTACGAGCAGTACTTC. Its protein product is CASRLLSPARVYEQYF.

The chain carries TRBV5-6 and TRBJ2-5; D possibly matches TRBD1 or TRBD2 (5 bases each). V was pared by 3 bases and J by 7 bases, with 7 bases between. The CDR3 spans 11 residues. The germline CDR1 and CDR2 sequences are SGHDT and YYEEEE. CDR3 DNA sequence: TGTGCCAGCAGCTGGGGGAGGACCCAGTACTTC. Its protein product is CASSWGRTQYF.

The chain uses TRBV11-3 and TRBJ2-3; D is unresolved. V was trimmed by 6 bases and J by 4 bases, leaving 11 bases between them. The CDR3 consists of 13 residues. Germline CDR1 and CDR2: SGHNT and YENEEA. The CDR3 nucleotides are TGTGCCAGCAGTTTTTCCCACCCAGATACGCAGTATTTT. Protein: CASSFSHPDTQYF.

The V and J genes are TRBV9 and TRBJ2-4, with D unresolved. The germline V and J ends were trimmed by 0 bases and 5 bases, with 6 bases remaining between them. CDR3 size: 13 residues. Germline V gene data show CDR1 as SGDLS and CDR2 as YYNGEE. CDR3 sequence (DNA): TGTGCCAGCAGCGTAGGCCCGGAAAACATTCAGTACTTC. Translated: CASSVGPENIQYF.

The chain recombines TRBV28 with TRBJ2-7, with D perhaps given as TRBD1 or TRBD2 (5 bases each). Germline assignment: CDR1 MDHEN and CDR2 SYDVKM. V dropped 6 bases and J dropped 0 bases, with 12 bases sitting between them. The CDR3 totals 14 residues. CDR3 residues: CASSTGPSSYEQYF. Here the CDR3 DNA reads TGTGCCAGCAGCACGGGGCCAAGCTCCTACGAGCAGTACTTC.